This T cell receptor (beta chain) was sequenced in a study of early T cells in non-severe SARS-CoV-2 infection listed by TCRdb under 2021. A note on the overall study: Because TCR sequencing relied on bulk RNA taken from unsorted whole blood, pairing of alpha and beta chains was not possible.

Taken from the germline V gene (reference sequence), the CDR1 and CDR2 loops are GTSNPN and SVGIG. Unmatched junction bases come to 8, with V trimmed by 0 bases and J by 6 bases. The CDR3 runs 15 amino acids, cysteine and phenylalanine included. Here the CDR3 DNA is all that survives: 45 bases in frame from base 1. The library was built by means of 5' RACE. The sample was run on a NextSeq 500. Unique molecular identifiers were attached to individual cDNA molecules in the TCR library protocol so that sequencing error and PCR bias could be corrected. TCR alpha and beta chains were both sequenced, and the abundances of alpha and beta sequences in each sample were closely correlated with each other. As for the original processing: Decombinator V4 was used to perform V gene, J gene and CDR3 annotation of TCR sequences. Expanded TCRs were defined as changing significantly between any two time points under a Poisson model with p below 0.0001. TCR abundances were normalised to the total number of TCRs sequenced per sample and expressed as counts per million. TRAV1-2 paired with TRAJ12, TRAJ20 or TRAJ33 defined MAIT TCRs, while TRAV10 paired with TRAJ18 defined iNKT TCRs. A search of VDJdb, accessed on 1 November 2021, was run for TCRs annotated to CMV, EBV and SARS-CoV-2, with TCRs annotated for multiple antigens excluded. The public reads were reanalyzed by TCRdb: fastp trimming at Q25, MiXCR alignment, in-frame beta chains only. Identical CDR3 proteins give one entry, which carries the most common genes and DNA. V and J calls and clone size were set by TCRdb, not the authors. This sample is represented by nearly 95,000 distinct CDR3 sequences; over 15% of them were singletons. The ten top clones hold about 4.7% of the sample.

This clonotype was detected only a few times. No cognate antigen has been identified for it. No base qualities exist here, and no much larger clone lies one base off it. Points the paper makes about the study in general: Matching against VDJdb was skewed toward anti-spike CD8 responses, likely underestimated virus-specific expansions, and missed private and CD4 specificities.

A case-control design nested within a healthcare worker cohort in London, UK, was used, with weekly nasopharyngeal swab PCR tests and blood sampling performed. Healthcare workers were recruited during the week of the UK lockdown, between 23 and 31 March 2020, and followed weekly for up to about 15 weeks. The V and J segments used are TRBV30 and TRBJ1-3; TRBD1 matches 7 bases in the middle. The sequencing here drew on whole blood, taken at baseline. This clonotype originated in an adult who was a healthcare worker with PCR-confirmed SARS-CoV-2 infection or an uninfected control (not recorded which). The nucleotide sequence reads TGTGCCTGGAGTGTTGGGACAGTAGCTGAAAACACCATATATTTT. This is translated as CAWSVGTVAENTIYF.